This T cell receptor (beta chain) was captured in a study of shared clonotypes between healthy human individuals. Trimming removed 2 bases from V and 3 bases from J, with 13 bases in between. This CDR3 spans 15 amino acids. Germline values: CDR1 MNHNS, CDR2 SASEGT. This table comes from immunoSEQ multiplex PCR, and its TCRdb copy is limited to in-frame clones, with some not included. The sample comprises about 460,000 clones, over 60% of which are singletons, and around 13% rests with the top ten. The sequenced sample was PBMCs. The J gene is TRBJ2-5, the V gene TRBV6-1; a possible D gene is TRBD1 (5 bases). This sequence originates from a woman aged 40 to 50 in good health. Some clones in this sample may be carry-over from other donors' samples. The CDR3 DNA follows: TGTGCCAGCAGTGAATTTGCCAGGGAAGAAGAGACCCAGTACTTC. Translation: CASSEFAREEETQYF.